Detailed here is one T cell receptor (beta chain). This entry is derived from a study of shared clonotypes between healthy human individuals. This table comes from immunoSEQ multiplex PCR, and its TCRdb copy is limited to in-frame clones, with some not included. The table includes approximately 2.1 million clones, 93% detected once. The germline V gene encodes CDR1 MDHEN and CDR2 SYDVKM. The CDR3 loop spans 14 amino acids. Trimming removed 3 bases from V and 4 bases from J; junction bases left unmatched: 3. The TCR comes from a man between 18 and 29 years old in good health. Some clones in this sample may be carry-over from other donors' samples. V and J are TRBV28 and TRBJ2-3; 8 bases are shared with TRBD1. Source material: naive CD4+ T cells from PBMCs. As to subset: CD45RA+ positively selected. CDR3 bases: TGTGCCAGCAGTTTCCAGGGGGCGGCAGATACGCAGTATTTT. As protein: CASSFQGAADTQYF.